This T cell receptor beta chain was recorded in a study of T-cell memory formation after mild COVID-19. Study context: Each donor largely had its own TCR clusters. Study results and limitations: Balance between CD4 and CD8 was seen in clones contracting day 15 to 85, and a CD4+ lean was seen in later expanders.

With respect to this clonotype: Its antigen is not known.

Trimming cost V 1 base and J 2 bases; bases outside gene matches: 5. The germline V gene encodes CDR1 SGHVS and CDR2 FNYEAQ. The CDR3 is 15 amino acids. 5'RACE primed at constant segments yielded TCR alpha and TCR beta cDNA libraries bearing sample barcodes and UMIs. MiXCR was run by TCRdb on the 5' RACE reads, yielding one entry per CDR3 protein. Seen here are about 210,000 distinct CDR3 sequences, roughly 27% observed once, and the top ten hold about 10%. Sequencing was done on a sample of PBMCs or a T cell subset sorted from them (not recorded which). The origin of this receptor is an adult woman who had mild COVID-19 (a few samples of this study predate the infection). Cell type and time point are not known. V gene TRBV7-6 combines with J gene TRBJ2-7; the match to TRBD2 covers 7 bases. The DNA of the CDR3 is TGTGCCAGCAGCTTAGGGACTAGAGGGGCCTACGAGCAGTACTTC. Its translation is CASSLGTRGAYEQYF.